The 21 T cell receptor beta chains reported below all come from one sample, sequenced in a study of T cells expressing NK-cell markers. TCRdb re-called the 5' RACE reads and gives one entry per CDR3 protein, without DNA. The sample features about 460,000 distinct CDR3 sequences, with almost 1.5% in its top ten. Sequencing was carried out using blood T cells: a sorted CD56 or NKG2C T cell subset, CD4+ or CD8+ T cells, or bulk PBMC T cells (not recorded which). These receptors were taken from a woman aged 50 to 65 in good health.

The gene calls are TRBV5-1 and TRBJ2-3; TCRdb designates TRBD2, a call that cannot be tested without DNA. This CDR3 region has 15 residues. Germline V gene lookup returns CDR1 SGHRS and CDR2 YFSETQ. The chain's CDR3 is CASSTAAGTADTQYF.

V is TRBV7-9 and J is TRBJ2-4; the D call from TCRdb, TRBD2, cannot be confirmed without DNA. The CDR3 contains 16 residues. Germline loops: CDR1 SEHNR, CDR2 FQNEAQ (reference sequence). This CDR3 reads CASSSDYQLAKNIQYF.

V usage is TRBV29-1 and J usage is TRBJ1-4. This CDR3 contains 13 residues. Germline V gene data show CDR1 as SQVTM and CDR2 as ANQGSEA. The chain's CDR3 is CSVEGQENEKLFF.

The chain has TRBV2 and TRBJ1-1; there is no DNA to check the TCRdb D call of TRBD1. CDR1 and CDR2 (germline): SNHLY, FYNNEI. This CDR3 spans 13 amino acids. CDR3 loop: CASSTGGNTEAFF.

The V and J genes are TRBV20-1 and TRBJ2-4; TCRdb's assignment of TRBD1 cannot be checked, as there is no DNA. Germline V lookup: CDR1 DFQATT, CDR2 SNEGSKA (reference sequence). CDR3 length equals 12 residues. CDR3 sequence: CSASSGANIQYF.

The chain employs TRBV12-3 or TRBV12-4 and TRBJ2-5; absent DNA, TCRdb's TRBD2 call cannot be checked. This CDR3 is 18 amino acids long. This CDR3 reads CASSSQGGSLDPQETQYF.

This sequence joins TRBV3-1 and TRBJ2-1; TCRdb indicates TRBD1, and absent DNA this call remains unverified. Germline V gene data show CDR1 as LGHDT and CDR2 as YNNKEL (reference sequence). The length of the CDR3 is 17 residues. CDR3 sequence reads: CASSRGQGTSSYNEQFF.

The genes are TRBV5-1 and TRBJ2-2. This CDR3 comprises 14 residues. Germline loops: CDR1 SGHRS, CDR2 YFSETQ. CDR3 in amino acids: CASSRDPHTGELFF. Based on the CDR3 plus reference TRBV5-1 and TRBJ2-2, the full variable domain is KAGVTQTPRYLIKTRGQQVTLSCSPISGHRSVSWYQQTPGQGLQFLFEYFSETQRNKGNFPGRFSGRQFSNSRSEMNVSTLELGDSALYLCASSRDPHTGELFFGEGSRLTVL.

The rearrangement uses TRBV20-1 and TRBJ1-1; lacking DNA, the TRBD1 call made by TCRdb goes unchecked. The germline CDR1 and CDR2 sequences are DFQATT and SNEGSKA (reference sequence). The CDR3 has 14 residues. CDR3 amino acids: CSANPRQARLYAFF.

The chain joins TRBV28 to TRBJ2-3; no DNA is available, so the TRBD2 call from TCRdb remains unchecked. The CDR3 contains 15 residues. Per the germline V gene, CDR1 is MDHEN and CDR2 is SYDVKM. This CDR3 reads CASSRPGLAGSTQYF.

The rearrangement joins TRBV29-1 to TRBJ2-1; TCRdb reports TRBD1, a call that lacks DNA to check it against. The CDR3 runs 13 residues. Germline CDR1 and CDR2: SQVTM and ANQGSEA. This CDR3 reads CSADRGTYNEQFF.

The chain recombines TRBV29-1 with TRBJ2-1. The CDR3 has 12 residues. Germline V gene sequence: CDR1 SQVTM, CDR2 ANQGSEA. CDR3 in amino acids: CSVDGRYNEQFF.

The rearrangement links TRBV10-3 to TRBJ2-1; with no DNA, the TCRdb D assignment of TRBD1 cannot be verified. In germline, CDR1 is ENHRY, CDR2 SYGVKD. The CDR3 has 14 amino acids. CDR3 region: CAITSGQGWNEQFF.

The V gene is TRBV5-1, the J gene TRBJ2-3; TCRdb's assignment of TRBD2 cannot be checked, as there is no DNA. The CDR3 is made up of 16 amino acids. Per the germline V gene, CDR1 is SGHRS and CDR2 is YFSETQ. CDR3 sequence: CASSLSVAGSTDTQYF.

This chain connects TRBV9 to TRBJ2-7. This CDR3 is built from 17 residues. CDR1 SGDLS and CDR2 YYNGEE come from the germline V gene. The CDR3 is CASSVGPGRRSSYEQYF.

This chain uses TRBV5-1 with TRBJ1-2; as DNA is missing, the TRBD1 call by TCRdb cannot be tested. Germline V gene sequence: CDR1 SGHRS, CDR2 YFSETQ. CDR3 length equals 13 residues. The CDR3 sequence: CASSVRPGVGYTF.

This chain uses TRBV7-3 with TRBJ2-1; absent DNA, TCRdb's TRBD1 call cannot be checked. This CDR3 spans 15 amino acids. From germline, CDR1 is SGHTA and CDR2 FQGTGA. The chain's CDR3 is CASSIRESSYNEQFF.

This chain joins TRBV20-1 and TRBJ2-7; TCRdb's D gene call, TRBD2, goes unchecked for lack of DNA. This CDR3 spans 15 amino acids. Germline V gene sequence: CDR1 DFQATT, CDR2 SNEGSKA (reference sequence). This chain's CDR3 is CSARGRGGRLREQYF.

V usage is TRBV24-1 and J usage is TRBJ1-1. Per the germline V gene, CDR1 is KGHDR and CDR2 is SFDVKD. This CDR3 region has 12 residues. The CDR3: CATSDLGSEAFF.

This chain uses TRBV20-1 with TRBJ1-1; the D call of TRBD1 rests on TCRdb alone, since no DNA is present to check it. The CDR3 consists of 14 residues. Germline V gene data show CDR1 as DFQATT and CDR2 as SNEGSKA (reference sequence). Here the CDR3 reads CSASEDSRNTEAFF.

The J gene is TRBJ2-2, the V gene TRBV10-3. The CDR3 contains 13 residues. From germline, CDR1 is ENHRY and CDR2 SYGVKD. The CDR3: CATAGENTGELFF.